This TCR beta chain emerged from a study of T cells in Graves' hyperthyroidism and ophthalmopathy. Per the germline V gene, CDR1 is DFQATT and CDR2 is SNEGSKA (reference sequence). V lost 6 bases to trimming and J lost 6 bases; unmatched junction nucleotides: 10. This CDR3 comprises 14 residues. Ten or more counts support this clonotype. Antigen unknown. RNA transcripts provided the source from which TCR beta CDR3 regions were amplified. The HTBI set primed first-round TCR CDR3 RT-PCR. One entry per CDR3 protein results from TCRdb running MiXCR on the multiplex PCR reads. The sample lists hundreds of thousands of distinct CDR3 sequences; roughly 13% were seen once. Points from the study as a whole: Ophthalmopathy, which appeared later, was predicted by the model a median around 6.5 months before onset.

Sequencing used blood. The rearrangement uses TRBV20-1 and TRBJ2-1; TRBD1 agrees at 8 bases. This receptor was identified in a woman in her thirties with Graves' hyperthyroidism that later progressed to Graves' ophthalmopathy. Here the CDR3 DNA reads TGCAGTGCACCGGACAGGGATAGGAGCAATGAGCAGTTCTTC. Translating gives CSAPDRDRSNEQFF.